A single sample is the source of the 24 T cell receptor beta chains below, sequenced in a study of identical twins. TCRdb reprocessed the 5' RACE reads via MiXCR and lists one record per CDR3 protein. In the table there are about 240,000 distinct CDR3 sequences, under 12% of which are singletons. The sequencing sample was made of memory T cells sorted from blood. These receptor sequences come from a man aged 50 to 60 in good health.

This chain connects TRBV6-2 or TRBV6-3 to TRBJ2-7; a possible D gene is TRBD2 (5 bases). Germline V gene data show CDR1 as MNHEY and CDR2 as SVGEGT. The CDR3 has 14 residues. With 8 bases removed from V and 4 bases from J, the gap between germline ends came to 18 bases. The CDR3 sequence: CASREGPMIYEQYF. The CDR3 region has the DNA TGTGCCAGCCGCGAGGGCCCAATGATATACGAGCAGTACTTC.

This clonotype showed up just a few times. This chain joins TRBV4-1 and TRBJ1-5; D is possibly TRBD1 (5 bases). V shed 3 bases and J shed 6 bases, with 18 bases lying between them. The length of the CDR3 is 16 residues. Germline lookup yields CDR1 MGHRA and CDR2 YSYEKL. The CDR3 nucleotides are TGCGCCAGCAGCCAGTCGAAGGGAGGGGCTGGTCAGCCCCAGCATTTT. The encoded protein is CASSQSKGGAGQPQHF.

This clonotype has ten or more counts. The chain links TRBV5-1 to TRBJ1-2; TRBD1 is a possible D gene (6 bases). The V and J ends lost 0 bases and 1 base respectively, with 16 bases between them. CDR3 length: 17 residues. Germline CDR1 SGHRS, CDR2 YFSETQ. Here the CDR3 DNA reads TGCGCCAGCAGCTTGGCGGCAGGGGACGTACTTAACTATGGCTACACCTTC. Protein sequence: CASSLAAGDVLNYGYTF.

The V and J genes are TRBV6-1 and TRBJ2-7, with D possibly matching TRBD1 (6 bases). This CDR3 spans 12 amino acids. The germline gives CDR1 MNHNS, CDR2 SASEGT. V gave up 7 bases and J gave up 3 bases, with 10 bases separating them. CDR3 amino acids: CASKRGFYEQYF. CDR3 nucleotide sequence: TGTGCCAGCAAAAGGGGGTTCTACGAGCAGTACTTC.

This clonotype was seen more than once but under ten times. The chain combines TRBV6-2 or TRBV6-3 with TRBJ2-7, with 9 bases matching TRBD1. The CDR3 sequence is 13 residues long. In germline, CDR1 is MNHEY, CDR2 SVGEGT. Unmatched junction bases numbered 6, after V lost 7 bases and J lost 5 bases. The CDR3 loop is CASTRQGGHEQYF. CDR3 nucleotide sequence: TGTGCCAGCACCCGACAGGGGGGTCACGAGCAGTACTTC.

The V gene is TRBV20-1, the J gene TRBJ2-5, with D possibly matching TRBD2 (6 bases). V gave up 4 bases and J gave up 4 bases, with 16 bases separating them. The CDR3 covers 14 residues. CDR1 is DFQATT, CDR2 SNEGSKA, per germline (reference sequence). CDR3 loop: CSANGGAHTETQYF. As DNA, the CDR3 is TGCAGTGCTAATGGCGGGGCCCACACAGAGACCCAGTACTTC.

The chain carries TRBV7-2 and TRBJ2-7; D unresolved. The CDR3 loop spans 14 amino acids. The germline V and J ends were trimmed by 4 bases and 2 bases, with 12 bases remaining between them. CDR1 is SGHTA, CDR2 FQGNSA, per germline. The CDR3 DNA reads TGTGCCAGCAGCTCAATATTGGGTACCTACGAGCAGTACTTC. Encoded protein: CASSSILGTYEQYF.

The chain's CDR3 is CASSQGGTELLGELFF. In nucleotides, the CDR3 is TGTGCCAGCAGCCAAGGGGGGACAGAATTATTAGGGGAGCTGTTTTTT. The V and J genes are TRBV3-1 and TRBJ2-2; 7 bases line up with TRBD1. V was pared by 1 base and J by 8 bases, with 10 bases of the junction left unmatched. The CDR3 is 16 amino acids. CDR1 LGHDT and CDR2 YNNKEL come from the germline V gene (reference sequence).

The V call is TRBV28, the J call TRBJ2-2; a weak D match, TRBD2 (5 bases). V shed 7 bases and J shed 4 bases, with 16 bases lying between them. Per germline, CDR1 MDHEN and CDR2 SYDVKM. The CDR3 loop spans 15 amino acids. The CDR3 is CASTPPLAGTGELFF. The CDR3 DNA reads as TGTGCCAGCACTCCACCCTTGGCGGGCACCGGGGAGCTGTTTTTT.

The chain has TRBV6-1 and TRBJ1-5; a possible D gene is TRBD1 (6 bases). Trimming took off 7 bases at V and 8 bases at J, with 12 bases between the two ends. The CDR3 is 12 amino acids. Germline CDR1 MNHNS, CDR2 SASEGT. The CDR3 sequence: CASMNPGEPQHF. The CDR3 DNA reads TGTGCCAGCATGAATCCAGGGGAGCCCCAGCATTTT.

The rearrangement links TRBV11-1 to TRBJ2-6, with TRBD1 identical over 8 bases. The germline V gene encodes CDR1 SGHAT and CDR2 FQDESV (reference sequence). This CDR3 region has 17 residues. With 5 bases clipped from V and 2 bases from J, the junction kept 8 bases outside the gene matches. The CDR3 here is CASSVPGQAPGANVLTF. The CDR3 bases are TGTGCCAGCAGCGTCCCGGGACAGGCACCTGGGGCCAACGTCCTGACTTTC.

In this sample, this clonotype turned up many times. The rearrangement joins TRBV7-3 to TRBJ2-2; D not resolved. V gave up 2 bases and J gave up 3 bases, with 7 bases separating them. Germline-derived CDR1 and CDR2 are SGHTA and FQGTGA. The CDR3 extends over 14 amino acids. CDR3 amino acids: CASSLRPYTGELFF. As DNA, the CDR3 is TGTGCCAGCAGCTTACGGCCCTACACCGGGGAGCTGTTTTTT.

The V call is TRBV6-5, the J call TRBJ2-7; the D gene is possibly TRBD1 (6 bases). Trimming stripped 0 bases from V and 0 bases from J, with 9 bases between. Germline V CDR1 and CDR2: MNHEY, SVGAGI. This CDR3 is built from 15 residues. CDR3 loop: CASSYSIQGSYEQYF. The CDR3 DNA is TGTGCCAGCAGTTACTCGATACAGGGCTCCTACGAGCAGTACTTC.

About this clonotype: A much larger clone is a single base away; this may be a read error. Here the CDR3 reads CASSPSWGGASYEQYF. Written as DNA, the CDR3 is TGTGCCAGCAGTCCCAGTTGGGGGGGAGCGTCCTACGAGCAGTACTTC. The genes are TRBV6-1 and TRBJ2-7; 7 nucleotides line up with TRBD2. The CDR3 sequence is 16 residues long. Germline CDR1 MNHNS, CDR2 SASEGT. V shed 5 bases and J 1 base; nucleotides not matched to a gene: 11.

This clonotype was found many times. This chain links TRBV29-1 with TRBJ1-2; D is unclear. This CDR3 has 11 residues. Germline CDR1 reads SQVTM; CDR2 reads ANQGSEA. Trimming shortened V by 3 bases and J by 2 bases, and 4 bases separated the two germline ends. CDR3 in amino acids: CSVDGNYGYTF. CDR3 DNA sequence: TGCAGCGTTGACGGAAACTATGGCTACACCTTC.

The sample holds a few counts of this clonotype. The chain employs TRBV27 and TRBJ2-7, with 9 nucleotides matching TRBD1. The CDR3 runs 15 residues. CDR1 is MNHEY, CDR2 SMNVEV, per germline (reference sequence). The V and J ends lost 3 bases and 3 bases, in that order; junction bases with no gene match: 6. Here the CDR3 reads CASSFGTGTYYEQYF. The CDR3 region has the DNA TGTGCCAGCAGTTTCGGGACAGGGACTTACTACGAGCAGTACTTC.

In DNA, the CDR3 is TGTGCCAGCAGCTCCCTACTCCGGACAGGGGAAGAGACCCAGTACTTC. This codes for CASSSLLRTGEETQYF. The V and J genes are TRBV5-4 and TRBJ2-5, with 9 bases identical to TRBD1. CDR1 is SGHNT and CDR2 is YYREEE in the germline V gene (reference sequence). V shed 3 bases and J 3 bases; nucleotides not matched to a gene: 9. This CDR3 spans 16 amino acids.

J is TRBJ2-5 and V is TRBV6-2 or TRBV6-3, with 10 bases that match TRBD2. The CDR3 consists of 13 residues. Germline lookup yields CDR1 MNHEY and CDR2 SVGEGT. V gave up 9 bases and J gave up 5 bases; unmatched junction bases: 6. CDR3 amino acids: CASTSGIGETQYF. In DNA, the CDR3 is TGTGCCAGTACTAGCGGGATTGGGGAGACCCAGTACTTC.

Ten or more counts support this clonotype. The chain employs TRBV13 and TRBJ1-1; 11 nucleotides line up with TRBD1. In germline, CDR1 is PRHDT, CDR2 FYEKMQ (reference sequence). V dropped 3 bases and J dropped 5; count of bases not matched to a gene: 8. The CDR3 runs to 16 residues. In nucleotides, the CDR3 is TGTGCCAGCAGCTTCGGACAGGGGGCTTGGTATACTGAAGCTTTCTTT. Residues: CASSFGQGAWYTEAFF.

The CDR3 is CASSFGTGADTQYF. In DNA, the CDR3 is TGTGCCAGCAGCTTTGGGACAGGGGCAGATACGCAGTATTTT. V is TRBV5-5 and J is TRBJ2-3; 10 bases line up with TRBD1. CDR3 length: 14 amino acids. The V gene end was trimmed by 2 bases and the J gene end by 4 bases; junction bases not matched to a gene: 1. Per the germline V gene, CDR1 is SGHKS and CDR2 is YYEKEE (reference sequence).

The sample holds many counts of this clonotype. The rearrangement uses TRBV27 and TRBJ2-5; D remains ambiguous. The CDR3 loop spans 12 amino acids. V lost 10 bases and J lost 5, with 14 bases in between. Germline CDR1 is MNHEY and CDR2 is SMNVEV (reference sequence). DNA for the CDR3: TGTGCCACACTTAGCCTCGGGGAGACCCAGTACTTC. The encoded protein is CATLSLGETQYF.

The chain is built from TRBV6-2 or TRBV6-3 and TRBJ1-2; D gene uncertain. V lost 0 bases and J 5 bases, leaving 16 bases between the germline ends. This CDR3 comprises 16 residues. CDR1 is MNHEY and CDR2 is SVGEGT in the germline V gene. The CDR3 sequence is CASSYSSTVAYYGYTF. CDR3 coding DNA: TGTGCCAGCAGTTACTCTAGTACGGTGGCGTATTATGGCTACACCTTC.

This clonotype was seen many times. This chain joins TRBV7-9 and TRBJ2-3; possible D gene TRBD2, 5 bases. The V gene lost 5 bases and the J gene lost 2 bases, with 17 bases spanning the gap. The germline gives CDR1 SEHNR, CDR2 FQNEAQ (reference sequence). CDR3 length: 16 residues. CDR3 nucleotides: TGTGCCAGCAGCAACCCGGGGAGTATGGACACAGATACGCAGTATTTT. It specifies CASSNPGSMDTDTQYF.

V gene TRBV20-1 combines with J gene TRBJ2-3, with D possibly TRBD2 on 6 matching bases. The germline V gene encodes CDR1 DFQATT and CDR2 SNEGSKA (reference sequence). V lost 6 bases, J lost 5 bases, and 18 bases lay in between. This CDR3 region has 14 residues. The CDR3 DNA follows: TGCAGTGCCCAGGCCCGACTAGTCCAAGATACGCAGTATTTT. Residues: CSAQARLVQDTQYF.